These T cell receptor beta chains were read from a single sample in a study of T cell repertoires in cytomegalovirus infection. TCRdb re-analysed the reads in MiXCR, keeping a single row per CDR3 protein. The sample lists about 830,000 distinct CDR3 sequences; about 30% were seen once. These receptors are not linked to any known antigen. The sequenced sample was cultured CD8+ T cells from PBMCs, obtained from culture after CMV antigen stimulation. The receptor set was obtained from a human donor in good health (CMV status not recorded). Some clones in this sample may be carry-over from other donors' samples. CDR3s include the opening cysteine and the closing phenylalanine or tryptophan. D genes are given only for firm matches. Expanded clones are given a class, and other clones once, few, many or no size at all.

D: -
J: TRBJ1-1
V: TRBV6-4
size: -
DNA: TGTGCCAGCAGAGCCAGATCGATGAACACTGAAGCTTTCTTT
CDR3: CASRARSMNTEAFF

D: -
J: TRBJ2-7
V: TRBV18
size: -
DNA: TGTGCCAGCTTAGGCCAGACTAGCTCCTACGAGCAGTACTTC
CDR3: CASLGQTSSYEQYF

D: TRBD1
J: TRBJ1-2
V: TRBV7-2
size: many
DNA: TGTGCCAGCAGCCCCGACAGGGGGAGTGCATTAGGGTATGGCTACACCTTC
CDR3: CASSPDRGSALGYGYTF

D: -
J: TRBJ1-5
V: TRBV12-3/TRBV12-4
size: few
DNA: TGTGCCAGCGGGGGGCATAATCAGCCCCAGCATTTT
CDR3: CASGGHNQPQHF

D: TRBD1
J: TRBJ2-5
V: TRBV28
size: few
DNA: TGTGCCAGCTCGGACAGGGTCAGAGAGACCCAGTACTTC
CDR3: CASSDRVRETQYF

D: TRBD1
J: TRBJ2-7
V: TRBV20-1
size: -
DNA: TGCAGTGCTAAGACAGGGACCCACGAGCAGTACTTC
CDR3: CSAKTGTHEQYF

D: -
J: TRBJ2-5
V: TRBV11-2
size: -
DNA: TGTGCCAGCAGCCCTAGGGGGGTGGGAGTGTACCAAGAGACCCAGTACTTC
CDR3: CASSPRGVGVYQETQYF

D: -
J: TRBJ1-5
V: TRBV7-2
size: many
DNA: TGTGCCAGCAGCGCGGGAGACTATAGCAATCAGCCCCAGCATTTT
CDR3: CASSAGDYSNQPQHF

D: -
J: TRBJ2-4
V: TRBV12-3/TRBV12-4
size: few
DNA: TGTGCCAGCAGTTCCTGGGTGGCCAAAAACATTCAGTACTTC
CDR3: CASSSWVAKNIQYF

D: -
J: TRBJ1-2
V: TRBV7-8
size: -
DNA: TGTGCCAGCAGCCCTGGGGGGCCGATAAGGGGCTACACCTTC
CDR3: CASSPGGPIRGYTF

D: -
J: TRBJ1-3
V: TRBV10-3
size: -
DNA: TGTGCCATCAGGATCTCTGGAAACACCATATATTTT
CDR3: CAIRISGNTIYF

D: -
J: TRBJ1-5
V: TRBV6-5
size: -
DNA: TGTGCCAGTGGTTGGAGGCCCCAGCATTTT
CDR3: CASGWRPQHF

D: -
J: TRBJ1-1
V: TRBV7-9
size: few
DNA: TGTGCCAGCAGCTTTAGCCAAGTGAACACTGAAGCTTTCTTT
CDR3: CASSFSQVNTEAFF

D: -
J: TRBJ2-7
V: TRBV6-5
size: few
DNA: TGTGCCAGCAGTTTTGGTTTGGGGGCCTCCTACGAGCAGTACTTC
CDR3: CASSFGLGASYEQYF

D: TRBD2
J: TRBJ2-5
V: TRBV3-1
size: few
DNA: TGTGCCAGCAGCCAAGATGGGCTAGCGGGGGGTGGTGAGACCCAGTACTTC
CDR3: CASSQDGLAGGGETQYF

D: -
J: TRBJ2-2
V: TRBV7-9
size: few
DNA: TGTGCCAGCAGCTTAGCGACGGGGTTAATAGACACCGGGGAGCTGTTTTTT
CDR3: CASSLATGLIDTGELFF

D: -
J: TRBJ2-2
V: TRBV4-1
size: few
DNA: TGCGCCAGCAGCCAAGACCCCGGGGCCGGGGAGCTGTTTTTT
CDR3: CASSQDPGAGELFF

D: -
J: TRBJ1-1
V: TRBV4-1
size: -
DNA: TGCGCCAGCAGCTCGCGGGGGGGTGTCGGTTGGACTGAAGCTTTCTTT
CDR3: CASSSRGGVGWTEAFF

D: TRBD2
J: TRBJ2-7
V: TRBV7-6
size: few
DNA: TGTGCCAGCAGCTTAGAGGCGGGGGAGCCGCGGGAGCAGTACTTC
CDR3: CASSLEAGEPREQYF

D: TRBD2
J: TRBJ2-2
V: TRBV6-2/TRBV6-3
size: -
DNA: TGTGCCAGCAAATCTTCGCGGGGGGGAACCGGGGAGCTGTTTTTT
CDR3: CASKSSRGGTGELFF

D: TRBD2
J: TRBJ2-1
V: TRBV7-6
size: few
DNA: TGTGCCAGCAGCCCCCTTTTAGCGGGGGCCAGCTACAATGAGCAGTTCTTC
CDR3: CASSPLLAGASYNEQFF

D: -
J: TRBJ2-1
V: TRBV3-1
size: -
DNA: TGTGCCAGCAGCCAGGTGCCGGTGGCCTACAATGAGCAGTTCTTC
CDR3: CASSQVPVAYNEQFF

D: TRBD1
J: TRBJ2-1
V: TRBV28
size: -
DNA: TGTGCCAGCAGTCCCGACAGGGAAATCGACAATGAGCAGTTCTTC
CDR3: CASSPDREIDNEQFF

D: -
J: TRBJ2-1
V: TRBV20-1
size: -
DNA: TGCAGTGCTAGGGCCGAACTAAGGGACAATGAGCAGTTCTTC
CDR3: CSARAELRDNEQFF

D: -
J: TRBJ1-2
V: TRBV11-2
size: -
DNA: TGTGCCAGCAGCTTAGAGGTCTTGGGGACGGGCTATGGCTACACCTTC
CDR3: CASSLEVLGTGYGYTF

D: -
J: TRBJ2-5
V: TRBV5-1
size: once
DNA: TGCGCCAGCAGCCCGCCTCAAGCCTTCGGGGAAGAGACCCAGTACTTC
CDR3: CASSPPQAFGEETQYF

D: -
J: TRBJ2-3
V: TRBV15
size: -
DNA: TGTGCCACCAGATTAACAGGGAGGGATACGCAGTATTTT
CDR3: CATRLTGRDTQYF

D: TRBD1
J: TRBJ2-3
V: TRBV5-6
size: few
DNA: TGTGCCAGCAGCCGGGACAGGGGAGGGACAGATACGCAGTATTTT
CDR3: CASSRDRGGTDTQYF

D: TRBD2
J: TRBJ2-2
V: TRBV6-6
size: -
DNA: TGTGCCAGCAGTAAGCCGGGACTAGGCACCGGGGAGCTGTTTTTT
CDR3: CASSKPGLGTGELFF

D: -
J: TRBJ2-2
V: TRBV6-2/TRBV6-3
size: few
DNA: TGTGCCAGCAGTTACGCCCAGGGGGAGCTGTTTTTT
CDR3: CASSYAQGELFF

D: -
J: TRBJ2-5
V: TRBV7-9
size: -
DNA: TGTGCCAGCAGCTTCGAGCTCGATAGGATTCTACCTCGGGAGACCCAGTACTTC
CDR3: CASSFELDRILPRETQYF

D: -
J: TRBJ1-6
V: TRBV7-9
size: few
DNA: TGTGCCAGCACCGGAACCAGGGGTGGGAATTCACCCCTCCACTTT
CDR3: CASTGTRGGNSPLHF

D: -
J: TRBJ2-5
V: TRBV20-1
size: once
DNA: TGCAGTGCCCGATACCGGTCCTACCAAGAGACCCAGTACTTC
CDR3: CSARYRSYQETQYF

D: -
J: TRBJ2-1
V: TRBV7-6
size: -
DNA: TGTGCTAGCAGCTCCCTCCTGGGGGAAAGTGGCTCCAATGAGCAGTTCTTC
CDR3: CASSSLLGESGSNEQFF

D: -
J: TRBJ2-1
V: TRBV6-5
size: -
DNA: TGTGCCAGCAGTTACTCGGGAGGACAGATCTCCTACAATGAGCAGTTCTTC
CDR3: CASSYSGGQISYNEQFF

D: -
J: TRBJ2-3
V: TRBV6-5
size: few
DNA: TGTGCCAGCAGCCGCCCGGGAGAGGGTCAGGGTACGCAGTATTTT
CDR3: CASSRPGEGQGTQYF

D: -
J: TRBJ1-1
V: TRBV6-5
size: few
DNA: TGTGCCAGCAGTTACAGCATAGACACTGAAGCTTTCTTT
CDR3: CASSYSIDTEAFF

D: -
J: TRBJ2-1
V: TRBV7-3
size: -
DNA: TGTGCCAGCAGCTTAAGGGGCCCTGGGGAGCAGTTCTTC
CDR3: CASSLRGPGEQFF

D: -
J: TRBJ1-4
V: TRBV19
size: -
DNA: TGTGCCAGTACCAGGAATGAAAAACTGTTTTTT
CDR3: CASTRNEKLFF

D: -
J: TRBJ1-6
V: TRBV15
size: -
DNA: TGTGCCACCAGCAGAGATTTAGGGAGCCCGGCCCTCCACTTT
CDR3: CATSRDLGSPALHF

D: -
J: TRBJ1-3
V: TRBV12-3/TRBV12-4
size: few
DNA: TGTGCCAGCACAGTGTCCTCTGGAAACACCATATATTTT
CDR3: CASTVSSGNTIYF

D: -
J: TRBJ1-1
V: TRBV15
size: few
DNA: TGTGCCACTAGGACAGACATGAACACTGAAGCTTTCTTT
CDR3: CATRTDMNTEAFF

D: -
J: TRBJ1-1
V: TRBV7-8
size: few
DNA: TGTGCCAGCAGCTTCCCGCCAGGGGAAGTGAGCACTGAAGCTTTCTTT
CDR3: CASSFPPGEVSTEAFF

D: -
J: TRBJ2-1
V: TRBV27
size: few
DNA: TGTGCCAGCAGTCCAAACAGCGGGCGATACAATGAGCAGTTCTTC
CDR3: CASSPNSGRYNEQFF

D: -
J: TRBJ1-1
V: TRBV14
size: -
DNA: TGTGCCAGCAGCCAAGAAGTGGGGAGTAACACTGAAGCTTTCTTT
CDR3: CASSQEVGSNTEAFF

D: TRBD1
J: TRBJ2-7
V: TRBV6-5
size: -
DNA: TGTGCCAGCAGTCCGGGACAGGCAGGGCCCTACGAGCAGTACTTC
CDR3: CASSPGQAGPYEQYF

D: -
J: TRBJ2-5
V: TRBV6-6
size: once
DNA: TGTGCCAGCAGTCCTTCTCCTCCTTTCAAAGAGACCCAGTACTTC
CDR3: CASSPSPPFKETQYF

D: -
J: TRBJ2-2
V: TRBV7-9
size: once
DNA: TGTGCCAGCATGCGCACCGGGGAGCTGTTTTTT
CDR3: CASMRTGELFF

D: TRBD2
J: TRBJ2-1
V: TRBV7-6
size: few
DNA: TGTGCCAGCAGCTTACGGCCAGCGGGGACCTCTAACCCGGAGCAGTTCTTC
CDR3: CASSLRPAGTSNPEQFF

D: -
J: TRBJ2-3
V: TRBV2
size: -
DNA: TGTGCCAGCACCACCATGGGGGGTGATACGCAGTATTTT
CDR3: CASTTMGGDTQYF

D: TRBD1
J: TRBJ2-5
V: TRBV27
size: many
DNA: TGTGCCAGCAGTCCTCTGACAGGGGGCGAAGAGACCCAGTACTTC
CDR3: CASSPLTGGEETQYF

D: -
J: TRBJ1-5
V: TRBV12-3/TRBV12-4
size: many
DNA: TGTGCCAGCACCCCGGGACCACGGCTCGAACCCCAGCATTTT
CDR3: CASTPGPRLEPQHF

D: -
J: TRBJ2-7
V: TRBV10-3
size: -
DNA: TGTGCCATCAGTGGTCGGAACGCCAGCTCCTACGAGCAGTACTTC
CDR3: CAISGRNASSYEQYF

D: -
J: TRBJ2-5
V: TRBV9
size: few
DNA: TGTGCCAGCAGCGCCATCCCGGGACCCCAACCTACCCAGTACTTC
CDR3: CASSAIPGPQPTQYF

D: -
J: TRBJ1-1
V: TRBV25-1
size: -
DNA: TGTGCCAGCAGTTTCTGGAATACAACAAGGACTGAAGCTTTCTTT
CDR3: CASSFWNTTRTEAFF

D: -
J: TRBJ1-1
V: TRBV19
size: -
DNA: TGTGCCAGTAGTAAAAGACGGGCCGGGTTCGTACCTGAAGCTTTCTTT
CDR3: CASSKRRAGFVPEAFF

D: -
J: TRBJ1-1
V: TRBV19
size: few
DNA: TGTGCCAGTAGTTCCGGGGTTGAGACTGAAGCTTTCTTT
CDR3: CASSSGVETEAFF